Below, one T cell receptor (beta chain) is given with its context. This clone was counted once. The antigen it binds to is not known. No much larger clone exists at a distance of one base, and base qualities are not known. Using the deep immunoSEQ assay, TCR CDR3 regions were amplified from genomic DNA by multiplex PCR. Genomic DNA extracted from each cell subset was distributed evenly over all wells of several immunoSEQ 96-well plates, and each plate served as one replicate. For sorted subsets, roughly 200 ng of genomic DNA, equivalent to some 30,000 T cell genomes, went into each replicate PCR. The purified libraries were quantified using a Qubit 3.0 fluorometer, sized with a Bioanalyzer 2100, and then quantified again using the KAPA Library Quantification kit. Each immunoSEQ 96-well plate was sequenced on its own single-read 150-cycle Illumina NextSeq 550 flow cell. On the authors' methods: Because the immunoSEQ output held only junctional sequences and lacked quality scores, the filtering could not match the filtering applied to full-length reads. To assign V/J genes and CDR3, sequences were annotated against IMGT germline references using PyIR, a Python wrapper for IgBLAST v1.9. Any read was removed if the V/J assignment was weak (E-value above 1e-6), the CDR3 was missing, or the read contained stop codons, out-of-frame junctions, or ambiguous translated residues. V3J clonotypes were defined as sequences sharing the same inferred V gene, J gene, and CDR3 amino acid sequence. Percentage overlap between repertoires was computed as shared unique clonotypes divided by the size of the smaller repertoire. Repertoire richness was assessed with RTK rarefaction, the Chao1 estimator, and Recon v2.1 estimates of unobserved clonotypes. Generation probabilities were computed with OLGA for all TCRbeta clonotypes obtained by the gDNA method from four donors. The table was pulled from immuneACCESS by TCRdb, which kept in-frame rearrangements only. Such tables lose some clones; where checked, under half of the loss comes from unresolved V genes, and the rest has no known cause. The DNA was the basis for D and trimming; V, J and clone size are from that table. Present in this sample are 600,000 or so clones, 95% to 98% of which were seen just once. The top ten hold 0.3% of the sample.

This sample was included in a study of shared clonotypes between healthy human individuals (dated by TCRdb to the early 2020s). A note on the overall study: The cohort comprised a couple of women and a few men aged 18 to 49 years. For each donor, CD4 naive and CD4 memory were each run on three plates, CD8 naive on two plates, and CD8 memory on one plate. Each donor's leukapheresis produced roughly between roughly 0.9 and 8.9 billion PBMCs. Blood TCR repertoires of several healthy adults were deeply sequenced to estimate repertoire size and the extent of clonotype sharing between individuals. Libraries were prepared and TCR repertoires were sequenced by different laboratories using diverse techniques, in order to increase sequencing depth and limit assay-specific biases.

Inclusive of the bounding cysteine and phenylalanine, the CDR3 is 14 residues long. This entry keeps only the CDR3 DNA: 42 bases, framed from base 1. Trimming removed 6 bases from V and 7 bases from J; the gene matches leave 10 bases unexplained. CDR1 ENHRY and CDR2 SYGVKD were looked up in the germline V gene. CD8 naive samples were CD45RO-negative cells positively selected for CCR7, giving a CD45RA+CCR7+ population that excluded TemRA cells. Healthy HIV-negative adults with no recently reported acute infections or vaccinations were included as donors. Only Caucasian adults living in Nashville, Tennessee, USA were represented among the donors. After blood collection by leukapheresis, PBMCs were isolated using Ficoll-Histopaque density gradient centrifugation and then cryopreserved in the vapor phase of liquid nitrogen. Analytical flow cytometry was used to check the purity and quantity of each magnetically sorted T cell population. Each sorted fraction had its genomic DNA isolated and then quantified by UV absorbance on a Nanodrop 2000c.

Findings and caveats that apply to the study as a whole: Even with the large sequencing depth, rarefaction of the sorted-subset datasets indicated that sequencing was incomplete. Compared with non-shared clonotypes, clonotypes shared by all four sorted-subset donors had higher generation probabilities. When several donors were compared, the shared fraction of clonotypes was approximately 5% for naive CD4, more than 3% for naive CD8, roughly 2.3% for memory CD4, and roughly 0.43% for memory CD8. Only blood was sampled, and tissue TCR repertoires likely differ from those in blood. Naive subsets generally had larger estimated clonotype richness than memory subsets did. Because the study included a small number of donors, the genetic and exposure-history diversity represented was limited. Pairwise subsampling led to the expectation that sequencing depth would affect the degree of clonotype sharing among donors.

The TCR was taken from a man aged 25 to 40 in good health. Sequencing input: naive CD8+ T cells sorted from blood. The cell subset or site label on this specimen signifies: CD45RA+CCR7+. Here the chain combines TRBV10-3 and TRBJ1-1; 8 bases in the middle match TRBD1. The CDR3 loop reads CAISQTGAFVEAFF. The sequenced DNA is TGTGCCATCAGCCAGACAGGGGCTTTCGTTGAAGCTTTCTTT.